The clone carrying this T cell receptor (beta chain) turned up a few times. Its antigen is not known. Whole blood that had not been fractionated was the source of extracted total RNA. In the original workflow: Between about 23,224 and 700,000 TCRs appeared in each sample, and the median stood at 95,638. TCRdb recomputed calls from the 5' RACE reads with MiXCR, one row per CDR3 protein. TCRdb, not the authors, supplied the V and J calls. This sample has over 70,000 distinct CDR3 sequences, with roughly 15% found just once. The sample belongs to a study of human T cells and chemical hapten exposure. General study results and limits: TCRs exceeding 1 in 1000 frequency stayed unchanged with DPC sensitization.

Germline loops: CDR1 DFQATT, CDR2 SNEGSKA (reference sequence). The V end lost 1 base, the J end lost 7 bases, and 12 bases lay between the germline ends. This CDR3 has 13 residues. The TCR comes from a female donor in good health. This chain links TRBV20-1 with TRBJ2-3, with D tentatively TRBD1 or TRBD2 (5 bases each). The CDR3 DNA is TGCAGTGCTAGAGGAATAAGGGGACATACGCAGTATTTT. Translated, it gives CSARGIRGHTQYF.